This is a list of T cell receptor beta chains from one sample in a study of T cells in Graves' hyperthyroidism and ophthalmopathy. TCRdb re-called the multiplex PCR reads through MiXCR, storing one row per CDR3 protein. The table records about 580,000 distinct CDR3 sequences, 46% of them present only once. Input material: peripheral blood or thyroid tissue (not recorded which). The receptors derive from a woman younger than 30 with Graves' hyperthyroidism. CDR3s include the opening cysteine and the closing phenylalanine or tryptophan. Fields, in order: V gene, D gene, J gene, clone size, CDR3 length, CDR3 DNA, CDR3 protein. A D gene is named only where the DNA matches it firmly. Clone size is not always given. Where it is, it says once, few, many or a class for expanded clones.

TRBV12-3/TRBV12-4,.,TRBJ1-5,many,15,TGTGCCAGCAGGAACAGATTACATAGCAATCAGCCCCAGCATTTT,CASRNRLHSNQPQHF
TRBV20-1,.,TRBJ1-2,many,12,TGCAGTGCTAGGACGGAATACTATGGCTACACCTTC,CSARTEYYGYTF
TRBV2,TRBD2,TRBJ2-7,.,16,TGTGCCAGCAGTGATCTGGCTAGCGGGAGGGGCAATGAGCAGTACTTC,CASSDLASGRGNEQYF
TRBV7-3,TRBD2,TRBJ2-6,.,15,TGTGCCAGCAGACTAGCGGGGACAGGGGCCAACGTCCTGACTTTC,CASRLAGTGANVLTF
TRBV29-1,.,TRBJ2-7,.,12,TGCAGCGTTCTTAGCAGGGGGGACGAGCAGTACTTC,CSVLSRGDEQYF
TRBV7-8,TRBD2,TRBJ2-5,.,17,TGTGCCAGCAGTTACCGAGGGCTAGCGGGGTTCCAAGAGACCCAGTACTTC,CASSYRGLAGFQETQYF
TRBV27,.,TRBJ1-2,.,15,TGTGCCAGCAGTTCCCGAGAGGGGTTAAACTATGGCTACACCTTC,CASSSREGLNYGYTF
TRBV7-9,TRBD2,TRBJ2-2,.,17,TGTGCCAGCAGGTACGGGACTAGCGGAGACGACACCGGGGAGCTGTTTTTT,CASRYGTSGDDTGELFF
TRBV2,TRBD1,TRBJ1-1,many,13,TGTGCCACTGGGGACAGGGGGCTCACTGAAGCTTTCTTT,CATGDRGLTEAFF
TRBV4-1,.,TRBJ2-5,many,12,TGCGCCAGCAGCGTAACAACGGGGACCCAGTACTTC,CASSVTTGTQYF
TRBV10-3,TRBD2,TRBJ2-7,few,12,TGTGCCACCCGGACTAGTGACAATGAGCAGTACTTC,CATRTSDNEQYF
TRBV12-3/TRBV12-4,.,TRBJ1-5,.,15,TGTGCCACTTCGCGGAGGCCCGATGGCAATCAGCCCCAGCATTTT,CATSRRPDGNQPQHF
TRBV15,.,TRBJ1-1,once,15,TGTGCCACCAGCAGAGATCGGGGGGGAAACACTGAAGCTTTCTTT,CATSRDRGGNTEAFF